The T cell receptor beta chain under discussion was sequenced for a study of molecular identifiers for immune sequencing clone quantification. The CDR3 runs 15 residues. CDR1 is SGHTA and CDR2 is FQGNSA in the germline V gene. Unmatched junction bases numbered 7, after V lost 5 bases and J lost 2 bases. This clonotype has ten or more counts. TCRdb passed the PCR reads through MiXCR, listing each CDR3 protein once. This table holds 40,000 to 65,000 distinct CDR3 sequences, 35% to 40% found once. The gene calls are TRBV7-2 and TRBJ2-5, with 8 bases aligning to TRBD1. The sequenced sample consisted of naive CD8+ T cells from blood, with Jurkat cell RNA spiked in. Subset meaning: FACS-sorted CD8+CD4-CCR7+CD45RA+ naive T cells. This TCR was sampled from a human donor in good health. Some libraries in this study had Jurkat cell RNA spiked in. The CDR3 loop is CASSRTGFGQETQYF. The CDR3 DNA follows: TGTGCCAGCAGCCGGACAGGGTTCGGGCAAGAGACCCAGTACTTC. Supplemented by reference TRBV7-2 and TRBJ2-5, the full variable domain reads GAGVSQSPSNKVTEKGKDVELRCDPISGHTALYWYRQSLGQGLEFLIYFQGNSAPDKSGLPSDRFSAERTGGSVSTLTIQRTQQEDSAVYLCASSRTGFGQETQYFGPGTRLLVL.